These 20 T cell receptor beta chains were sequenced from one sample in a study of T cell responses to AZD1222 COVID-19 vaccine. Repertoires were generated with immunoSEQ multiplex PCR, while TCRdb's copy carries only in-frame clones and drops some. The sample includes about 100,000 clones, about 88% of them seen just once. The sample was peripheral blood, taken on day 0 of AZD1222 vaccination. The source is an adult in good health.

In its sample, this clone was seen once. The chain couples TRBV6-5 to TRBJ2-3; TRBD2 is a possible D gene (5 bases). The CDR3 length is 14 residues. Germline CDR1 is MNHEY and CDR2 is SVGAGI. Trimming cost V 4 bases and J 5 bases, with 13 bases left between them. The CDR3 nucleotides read TGTGCCAGCAGTTTTTCTAATGGAGGAGATACGCAGTATTTT. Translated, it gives CASSFSNGGDTQYF.

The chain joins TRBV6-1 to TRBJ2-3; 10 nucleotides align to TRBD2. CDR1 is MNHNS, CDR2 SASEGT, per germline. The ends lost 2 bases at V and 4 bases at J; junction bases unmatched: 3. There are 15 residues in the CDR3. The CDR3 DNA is TGTGCCAGCAGTGAAACAAGCGGGGGGGCAGATACGCAGTATTTT. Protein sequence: CASSETSGGADTQYF.

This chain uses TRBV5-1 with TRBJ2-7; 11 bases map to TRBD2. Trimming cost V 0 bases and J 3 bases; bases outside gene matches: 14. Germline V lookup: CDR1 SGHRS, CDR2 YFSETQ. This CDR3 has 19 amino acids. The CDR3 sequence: CASSLAMGLAVTRDYEQYF. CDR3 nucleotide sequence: TGCGCCAGCAGCTTGGCCATGGGACTAGCGGTTACCAGGGACTACGAGCAGTACTTC. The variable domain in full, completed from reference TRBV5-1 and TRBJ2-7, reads KAGVTQTPRYLIKTRGQQVTLSCSPISGHRSVSWYQQTPGQGLQFLFEYFSETQRNKGNFPGRFSGRQFSNSRSEMNVSTLELGDSALYLCASSLAMGLAVTRDYEQYFGPGTRLTVT.

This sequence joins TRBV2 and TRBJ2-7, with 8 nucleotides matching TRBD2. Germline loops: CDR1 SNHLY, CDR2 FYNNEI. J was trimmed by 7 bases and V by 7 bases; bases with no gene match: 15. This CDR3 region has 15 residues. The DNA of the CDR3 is TGTGCCAGCACTCCGCAGCCAGCGGGAGAGGGGGAGCAGTACTTC. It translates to CASTPQPAGEGEQYF.

The CDR3 DNA reads TGTGCCAGTAGACCCGGGACTAGCTACACCGGGGAGCTGTTTTTT. It codes for CASRPGTSYTGELFF. J is TRBJ2-2 and V is TRBV19; 9 nucleotides match TRBD2. This CDR3 is built from 15 residues. The germline V gene has CDR1 LNHDA and CDR2 SQIVND (reference sequence). V dropped 6 bases and J dropped 3; count of bases not matched to a gene: 5.

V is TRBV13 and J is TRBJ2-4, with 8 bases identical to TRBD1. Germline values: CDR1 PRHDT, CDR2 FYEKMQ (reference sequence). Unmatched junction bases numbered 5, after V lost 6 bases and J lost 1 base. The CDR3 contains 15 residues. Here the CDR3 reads CASSRRQGAKNIQYF. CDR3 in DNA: TGTGCCAGCAGTCGAAGACAGGGGGCCAAAAACATTCAGTACTTC.

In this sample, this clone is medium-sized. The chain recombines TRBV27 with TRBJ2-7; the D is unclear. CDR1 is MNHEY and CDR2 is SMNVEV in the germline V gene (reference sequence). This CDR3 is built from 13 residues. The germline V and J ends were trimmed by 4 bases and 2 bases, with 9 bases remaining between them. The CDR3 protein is CASSYSSAYEQYF. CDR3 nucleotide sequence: TGTGCCAGCAGTTATTCGTCTGCCTACGAGCAGTACTTC.

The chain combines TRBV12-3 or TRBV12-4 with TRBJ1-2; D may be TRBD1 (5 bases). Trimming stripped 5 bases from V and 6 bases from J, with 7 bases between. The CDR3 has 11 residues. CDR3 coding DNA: TGTGCCAGCAGTCAGGGACATGGCTACACCTTC. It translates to CASSQGHGYTF.

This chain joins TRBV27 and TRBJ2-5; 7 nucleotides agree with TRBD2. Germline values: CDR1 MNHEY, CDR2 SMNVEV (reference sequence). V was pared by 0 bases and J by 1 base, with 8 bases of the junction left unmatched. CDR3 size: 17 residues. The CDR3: CASSLSNTSDGQETQYF. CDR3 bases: TGTGCCAGCAGTTTATCCAATACTAGCGACGGCCAAGAGACCCAGTACTTC.

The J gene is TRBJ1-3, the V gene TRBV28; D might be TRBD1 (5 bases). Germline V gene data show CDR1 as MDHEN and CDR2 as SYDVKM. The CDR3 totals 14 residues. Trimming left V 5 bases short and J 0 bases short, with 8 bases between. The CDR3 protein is CASSPGSSGNTIYF. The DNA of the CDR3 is TGTGCCAGCAGTCCAGGGAGCTCTGGAAACACCATATATTTT.

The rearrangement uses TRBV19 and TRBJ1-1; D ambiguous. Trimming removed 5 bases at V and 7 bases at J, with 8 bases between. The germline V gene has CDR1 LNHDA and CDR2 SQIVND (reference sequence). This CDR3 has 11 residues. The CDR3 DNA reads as TGTGCCAGTAGTCGCCTACGTGAAGCTTTCTTT. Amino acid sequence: CASSRLREAFF.

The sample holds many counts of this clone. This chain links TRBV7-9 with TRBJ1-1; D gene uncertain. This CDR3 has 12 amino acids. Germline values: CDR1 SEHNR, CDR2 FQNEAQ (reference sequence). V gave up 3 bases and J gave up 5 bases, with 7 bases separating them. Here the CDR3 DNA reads TGTGCCAGCAGCTTCAGACGGACTGAAGCTTTCTTT. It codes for CASSFRRTEAFF.

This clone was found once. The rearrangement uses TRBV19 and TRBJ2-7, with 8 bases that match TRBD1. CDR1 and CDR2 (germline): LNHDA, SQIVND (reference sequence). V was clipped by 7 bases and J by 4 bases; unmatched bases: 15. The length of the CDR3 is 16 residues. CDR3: CASNGRGRGEVYEQYF. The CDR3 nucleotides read TGTGCCAGTAACGGCAGGGGGCGCGGAGAGGTTTACGAGCAGTACTTC.

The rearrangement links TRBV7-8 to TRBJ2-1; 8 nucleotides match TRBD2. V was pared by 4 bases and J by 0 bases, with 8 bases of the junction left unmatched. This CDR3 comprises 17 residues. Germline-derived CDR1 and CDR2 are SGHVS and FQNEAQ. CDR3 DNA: TGTGCCAGCAGCTCTAGGACTAGCAGGACCTCCTACAATGAGCAGTTCTTC. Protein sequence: CASSSRTSRTSYNEQFF.

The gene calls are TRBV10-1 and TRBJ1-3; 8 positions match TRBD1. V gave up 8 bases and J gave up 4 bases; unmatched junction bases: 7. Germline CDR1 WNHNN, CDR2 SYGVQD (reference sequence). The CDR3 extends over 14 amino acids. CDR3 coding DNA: TGCGCCAGCTCGGACAGGGCGGGCGGAAACACCATATATTTT. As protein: CASSDRAGGNTIYF.

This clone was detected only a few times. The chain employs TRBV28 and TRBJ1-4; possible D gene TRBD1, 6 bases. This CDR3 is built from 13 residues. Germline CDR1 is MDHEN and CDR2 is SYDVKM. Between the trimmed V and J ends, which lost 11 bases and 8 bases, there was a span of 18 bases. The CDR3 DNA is TGTGCCGGGCGTGGGGGCGCAGGGGAAAAACTGTTTTTT. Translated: CAGRGGAGEKLFF.

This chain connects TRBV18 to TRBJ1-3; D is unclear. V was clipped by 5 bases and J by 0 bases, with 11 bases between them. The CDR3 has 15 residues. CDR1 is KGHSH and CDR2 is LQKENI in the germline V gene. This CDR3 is CASSSNSNSGNTIYF. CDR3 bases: TGTGCCAGCTCATCTAACAGTAACTCTGGAAACACCATATATTTT.

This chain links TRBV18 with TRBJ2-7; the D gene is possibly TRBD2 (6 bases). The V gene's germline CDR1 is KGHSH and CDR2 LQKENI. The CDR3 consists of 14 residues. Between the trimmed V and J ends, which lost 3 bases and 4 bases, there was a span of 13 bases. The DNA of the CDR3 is TGTGCCAGCTCACCGGAGGGAGGAGGGTACGAGCAGTACTTC. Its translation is CASSPEGGGYEQYF.

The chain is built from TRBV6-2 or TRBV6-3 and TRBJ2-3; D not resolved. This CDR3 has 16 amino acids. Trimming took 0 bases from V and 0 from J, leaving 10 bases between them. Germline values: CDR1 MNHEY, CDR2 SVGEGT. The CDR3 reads CASSYSVDPSTDTQYF. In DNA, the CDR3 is TGTGCCAGCAGTTACTCAGTAGATCCTAGCACAGATACGCAGTATTTT.

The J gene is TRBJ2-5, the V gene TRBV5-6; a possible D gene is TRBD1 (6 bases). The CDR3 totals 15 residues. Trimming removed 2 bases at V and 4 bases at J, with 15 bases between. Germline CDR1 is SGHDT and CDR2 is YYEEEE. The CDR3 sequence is CASSFLTSDRETQYF. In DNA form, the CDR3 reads TGTGCCAGCAGCTTTCTTACATCGGACAGAGAGACCCAGTACTTC.